This TCR beta chain came from a study of response to subunit inactivated influenza vaccine. Findings and caveats of the study: A suggestion made by the authors is that each seasonal influenza vaccination recruits few new T cells.

TCRdb itself ran the RT-PCR reads through MiXCR, one entry per CDR3 protein. The data hold about 190,000 distinct CDR3 sequences, with about 15% observed a single time. The CDR3 sequence is 17 residues long. Germline V gene lookup returns CDR1 ENHRY and CDR2 SYGVKD. The V segment lost 3 bases and the J segment 0 bases; nucleotides outside the gene matches: 9. This clonotype showed up just a few times. Its specificity is unknown. The sequencing used CD8+ T cells sorted from PBMCs, collected around 5 days after vaccination. The genes are TRBV10-3 and TRBJ2-3, with 7 bases lining up with TRBD2. The receptor comes from a man aged 50 or older who received an inactivated influenza vaccine. Here the CDR3 reads CAISESAGVSSTDTQYF. The CDR3 nucleotides are TGTGCCATCAGTGAATCCGCGGGGGTTTCTAGCACAGATACGCAGTATTTT.